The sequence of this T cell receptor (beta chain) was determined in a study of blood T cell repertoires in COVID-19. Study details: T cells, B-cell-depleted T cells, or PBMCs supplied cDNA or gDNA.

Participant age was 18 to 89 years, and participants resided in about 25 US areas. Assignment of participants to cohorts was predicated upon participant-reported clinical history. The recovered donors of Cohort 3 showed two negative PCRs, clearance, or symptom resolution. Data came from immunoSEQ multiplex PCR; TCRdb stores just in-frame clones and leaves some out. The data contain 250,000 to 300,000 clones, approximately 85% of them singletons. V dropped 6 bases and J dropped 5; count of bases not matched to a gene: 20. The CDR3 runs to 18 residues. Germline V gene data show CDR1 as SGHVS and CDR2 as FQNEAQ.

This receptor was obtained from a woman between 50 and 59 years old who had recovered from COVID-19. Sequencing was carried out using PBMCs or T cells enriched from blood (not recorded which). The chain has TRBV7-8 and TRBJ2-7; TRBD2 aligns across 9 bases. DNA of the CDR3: TGTGCCAGCAGTTTTTTCAGCGGGAGGATCTCGTCCGGGGACGAGCAGTACTTC. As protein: CASSFFSGRISSGDEQYF. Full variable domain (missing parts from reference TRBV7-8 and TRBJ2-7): GAGVSQSPRYKVAKRGQDVALRCDPISGHVSLFWYQQALGQGPEFLTYFQNEAQLDKSGLPSDRFFAERPEGSVSTLKIQRTQQEDSAVYLCASSFFSGRISSGDEQYFGPGTRLTVT.